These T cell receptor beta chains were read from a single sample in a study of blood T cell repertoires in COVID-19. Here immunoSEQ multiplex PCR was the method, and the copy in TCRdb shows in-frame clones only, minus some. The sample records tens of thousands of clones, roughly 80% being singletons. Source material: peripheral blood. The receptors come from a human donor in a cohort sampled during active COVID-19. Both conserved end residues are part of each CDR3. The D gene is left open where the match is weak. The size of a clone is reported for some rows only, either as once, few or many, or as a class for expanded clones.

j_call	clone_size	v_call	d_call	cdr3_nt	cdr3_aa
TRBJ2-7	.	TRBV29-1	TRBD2	TGCAGCGCAGGTAGCGGGAGGTACGAGCAGTACTTC	CSAGSGRYEQYF
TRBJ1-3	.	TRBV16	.	TGTGCCAGCAGCCGGCAGACTGGAAACACCATATATTTT	CASSRQTGNTIYF
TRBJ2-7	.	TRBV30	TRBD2	TGTGCCTGGACCGGGACTAGCGAGGGGAACGAGCAGTACTTC	CAWTGTSEGNEQYF
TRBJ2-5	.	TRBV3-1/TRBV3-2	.	TGTGCCAGCAGCCAAGGTGTAGGGGCCGAAGAGACCCAGTACTTC	CASSQGVGAEETQYF
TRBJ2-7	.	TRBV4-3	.	TGCGCCAGCAGCCGAAAGATCCCAGCGGAGGGGTACGAGCAGTACTTC	CASSRKIPAEGYEQYF
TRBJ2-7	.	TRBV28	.	TGTGCCAGCAGCCTCTACTACGAGCAGTACTTC	CASSLYYEQYF
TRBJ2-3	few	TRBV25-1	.	TGTGCCATCAGAGCCAGGGGCACAGATACGCAGTATTTT	CAIRARGTDTQYF
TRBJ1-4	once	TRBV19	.	TGTGCCAGTAGTATCACAGGGATCGGTGAAAAACTGTTTTTT	CASSITGIGEKLFF
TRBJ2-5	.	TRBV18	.	TGTGCCAGCTCACGCGGACAGCTCGCGGAGACCCAGTACTTC	CASSRGQLAETQYF
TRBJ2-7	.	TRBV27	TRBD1	TGTGCCAGCAGTACCGACAGGGGGATCTACGAGCAGTACTTC	CASSTDRGIYEQYF
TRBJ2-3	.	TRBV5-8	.	TGTGCCAGCAGCTTACAGGGTGCAACAGATACGCAGTATTTT	CASSLQGATDTQYF